The source of this T cell receptor beta chain is a study of B cell selection in AIRE deficiency. Sequenced by immunoSEQ multiplex PCR; TCRdb stores in-frame clones only, minus some. This sample has about 26,000 clones, with about 90% found just once. The CDR3 sequence is 14 residues long. Between the trimmed V and J ends, which lost 0 bases and 0 bases, there was a span of 6 bases. Per the germline V gene, CDR1 is SGDLS and CDR2 is YYNGEE. Regulatory T cells were sorted as CD4+CD25hiCD127low/negative. J is TRBJ1-1 and V is TRBV9; D uncertain. The receptor was derived from a human donor in good health. The specimen sequenced was CD4+CD25+ Tregs sorted from PBMCs. CDR3 sequence: CASSVVPMNTEAFF. The CDR3 nucleotides are TGTGCCAGCAGCGTAGTTCCGATGAACACTGAAGCTTTCTTT. Combining the CDR3 with reference TRBV9 and TRBJ1-1 gives the whole variable domain DSGVTQTPKHLITATGQRVTLRCSPRSGDLSVYWYQQSLDQGLQFLIQYYNGEERAKGNILERFSAQQFPDLHSELNLSSLELGDSALYFCASSVVPMNTEAFFGQGTRLTVV.